These T cell receptor beta chains were read from a single sample in a study of cytomegalovirus exposure and HLA in healthy donors. The data were produced by immunoSEQ multiplex PCR, yet TCRdb's version contains in-frame clones alone and is incomplete. Of 110,000 or so clones listed, approximately 69% are singletons. Sequences were obtained from PBMCs. All receptors come from a man aged 30 to 39 in good health and CMV-seronegative. Both conserved end residues are part of each CDR3. The order of the fields is V gene, J gene, CDR3 protein.

v_gene: TRBV20-1
j_gene: TRBJ1-1
CDR3aa: CSAVDREAFF

v_gene: TRBV14
j_gene: TRBJ2-3
CDR3aa: CASSQDIRTSGSSTDTQYF

v_gene: TRBV9
j_gene: TRBJ1-6
CDR3aa: CASSPSNSPLHF

v_gene: TRBV4-2
j_gene: TRBJ2-3
CDR3aa: CASSQEGGSTDTQYF

v_gene: TRBV7-2
j_gene: TRBJ1-1
CDR3aa: CASSLGAGTGLEAFF

v_gene: TRBV29-1
j_gene: TRBJ2-2
CDR3aa: CSVEETGRGTGELFF

v_gene: TRBV9
j_gene: TRBJ1-1
CDR3aa: CASSWTGGSDTEAFF

v_gene: TRBV4-3
j_gene: TRBJ1-1
CDR3aa: CASSPKGTGNTEAFF

v_gene: TRBV9
j_gene: TRBJ2-3
CDR3aa: CASSKASGMTDTQYF

v_gene: TRBV10-3
j_gene: TRBJ2-7
CDR3aa: CAISEYGTGPEGQYF

v_gene: TRBV7-2
j_gene: TRBJ2-2
CDR3aa: CASSLMTSGSRELFF

v_gene: TRBV7-3
j_gene: TRBJ2-1
CDR3aa: CASSRRDSSSSYNEQFF

v_gene: TRBV30
j_gene: TRBJ2-3
CDR3aa: CAWSVSITDTQYF

v_gene: TRBV7-8
j_gene: TRBJ1-2
CDR3aa: CASSRLTGDGYTF

v_gene: TRBV7-2
j_gene: TRBJ2-3
CDR3aa: CASSLGVESDTQYF

v_gene: TRBV29-1
j_gene: TRBJ2-5
CDR3aa: CSVSSEETQYF

v_gene: TRBV5-1
j_gene: TRBJ1-2
CDR3aa: CASSLQETGFRGYTF

v_gene: TRBV7-9
j_gene: TRBJ2-7
CDR3aa: CASSPGQGPHEQYF

v_gene: TRBV7-9
j_gene: TRBJ2-3
CDR3aa: CASSLPPSGKPDTQYF

v_gene: TRBV29-1
j_gene: TRBJ2-1
CDR3aa: CSSRLAGVRSYNEQFF

v_gene: TRBV5-1
j_gene: TRBJ2-2
CDR3aa: CASEAYRGTGELFF

v_gene: TRBV11-3
j_gene: TRBJ1-2
CDR3aa: CASSRTGNGDYGYTF

v_gene: TRBV5-1
j_gene: TRBJ2-3
CDR3aa: CASSYSGPSTDTQYF